The clone carrying this TCR beta chain was seen a few times. Its antigen remains unknown. Germline-derived CDR1 and CDR2 are DFQATT and SNEGSKA (reference sequence). V dropped 3 bases and J dropped 12; count of bases not matched to a gene: 9. This CDR3 has 14 amino acids. This record comes from a study of T cells in Graves' hyperthyroidism and ophthalmopathy. Across the whole study: At initial diagnosis, before any treatment had begun, peripheral blood was obtained. Findings and limits, study-wide: Ophthalmopathy was model-predicted a median about 6 months pre-onset.

RNA transcripts provided the source from which TCR beta CDR3 regions were amplified. With the HTBI primer set, the TCR CDR3 went through a first round of RT-PCR. Using its own MiXCR run on the multiplex PCR reads, TCRdb lists one record per CDR3 protein. The sample consists of around 400,000 distinct CDR3 sequences, 15% to 17% of them appearing once. Diagnosis rested on symptoms, serum thyroxine and TRAb, thyroid ultrasound, and orbital computed tomography. The TCR was taken from a woman aged 18-29 years with Graves' hyperthyroidism that later progressed to Graves' ophthalmopathy. The V call is TRBV20-1, the J call TRBJ2-2; 11 nucleotides line up with TRBD2. Sequencing input: blood. DNA of the CDR3: TGCAGTGCTAGGCCGACTAGCGGGAAGGGGAAGCTGTTTTTT. Translated: CSARPTSGKGKLFF.